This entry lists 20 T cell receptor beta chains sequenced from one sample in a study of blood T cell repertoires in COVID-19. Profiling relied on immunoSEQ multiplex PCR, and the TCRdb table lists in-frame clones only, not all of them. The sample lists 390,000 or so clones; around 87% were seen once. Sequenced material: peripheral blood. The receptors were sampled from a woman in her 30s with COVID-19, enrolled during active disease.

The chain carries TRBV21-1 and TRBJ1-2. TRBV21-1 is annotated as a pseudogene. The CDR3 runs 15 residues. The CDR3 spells CASSKENSRNYGYTF. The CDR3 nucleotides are TGTGCCAGCAGCAAAGAGAATAGCCGGAACTATGGCTACACCTTC.

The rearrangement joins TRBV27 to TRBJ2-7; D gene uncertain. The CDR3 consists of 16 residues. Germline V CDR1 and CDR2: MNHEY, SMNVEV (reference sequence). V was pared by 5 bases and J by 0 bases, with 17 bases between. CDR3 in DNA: TGTGCCAGCAGTCCCCCCCGGGTCCCCGTCTCCTACGAGCAGTACTTC. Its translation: CASSPPRVPVSYEQYF.

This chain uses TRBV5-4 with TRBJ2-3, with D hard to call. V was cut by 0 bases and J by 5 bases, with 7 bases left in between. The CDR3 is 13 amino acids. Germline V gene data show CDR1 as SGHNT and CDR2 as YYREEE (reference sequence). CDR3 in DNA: TGTGCCAGCAGCTTGGCAGATGAAGATACGCAGTATTTT. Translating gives CASSLADEDTQYF.

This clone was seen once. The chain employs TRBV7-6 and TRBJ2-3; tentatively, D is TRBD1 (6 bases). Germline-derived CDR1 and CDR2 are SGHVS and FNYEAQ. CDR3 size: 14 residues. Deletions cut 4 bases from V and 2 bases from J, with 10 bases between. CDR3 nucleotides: TGTGCCAGCAGCTCCGACAGGTTCACAGATACGCAGTATTTT. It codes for CASSSDRFTDTQYF.

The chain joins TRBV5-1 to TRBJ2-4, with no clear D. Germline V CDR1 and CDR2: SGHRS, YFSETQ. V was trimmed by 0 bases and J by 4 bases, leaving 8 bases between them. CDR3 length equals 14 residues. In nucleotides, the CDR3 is TGCGCCAGCAGCTTGGGGTTACAGAAAAACATTCAGTACTTC. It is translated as CASSLGLQKNIQYF.

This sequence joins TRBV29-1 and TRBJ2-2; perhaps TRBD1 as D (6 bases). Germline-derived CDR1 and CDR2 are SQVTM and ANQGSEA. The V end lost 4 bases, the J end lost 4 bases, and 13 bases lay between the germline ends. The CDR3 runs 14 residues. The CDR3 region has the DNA TGCAGCGTTGTGACAGGCCCGACCACCGGGGAGCTGTTTTTT. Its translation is CSVVTGPTTGELFF.

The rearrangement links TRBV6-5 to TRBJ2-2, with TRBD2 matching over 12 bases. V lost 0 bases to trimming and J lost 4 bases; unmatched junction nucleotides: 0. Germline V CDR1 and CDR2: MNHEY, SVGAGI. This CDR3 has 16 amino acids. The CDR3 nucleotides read TGTGCCAGCAGTTACTCGACTAGCGGGAGCACCGGGGAGCTGTTTTTT. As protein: CASSYSTSGSTGELFF.

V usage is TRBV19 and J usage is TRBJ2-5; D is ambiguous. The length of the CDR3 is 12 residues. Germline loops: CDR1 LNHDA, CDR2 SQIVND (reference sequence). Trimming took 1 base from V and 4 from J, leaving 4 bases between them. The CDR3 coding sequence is TGTGCCAGTAGTATAGCGGGAGAGACCCAGTACTTC. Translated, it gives CASSIAGETQYF.

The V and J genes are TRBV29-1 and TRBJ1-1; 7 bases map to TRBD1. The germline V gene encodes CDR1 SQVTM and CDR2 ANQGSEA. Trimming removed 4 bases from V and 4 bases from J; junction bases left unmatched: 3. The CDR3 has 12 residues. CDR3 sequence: CSVGRQGTEAFF. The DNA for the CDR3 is TGCAGCGTTGGGAGACAGGGCACTGAAGCTTTCTTT. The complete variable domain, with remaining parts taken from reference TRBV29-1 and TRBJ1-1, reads SAVISQKPSRDICQRGTSLTIQCQVDSQVTMMFWYRQQPGQSLTLIATANQGSEATYESGFVIDKFPISRPNLTFSTLTVSNMSPEDSSIYLCSVGRQGTEAFFGQGTRLTVV.

The CDR3 bases are TGTGCCAGCAGTGGGGAGGGCCATGGCGAGCAGTACTTC. This translates into CASSGEGHGEQYF. V gene TRBV2 combines with J gene TRBJ2-7; 7 bases agree with TRBD2. This CDR3 has 13 residues. Germline V gene sequence: CDR1 SNHLY, CDR2 FYNNEI. The junction had 6 bases not matched to a gene; V was cut back by 4 bases and J by 6 bases. The whole variable domain, remainder taken from reference TRBV2 and TRBJ2-7, is EPEVTQTPSHQVTQMGQEVILRCVPISNHLYFYWYRQILGQKVEFLVSFYNNEISEKSEIFDDQFSVERPDGSNFTLKIRSTKLEDSAMYFCASSGEGHGEQYFGPGTRLTVT.

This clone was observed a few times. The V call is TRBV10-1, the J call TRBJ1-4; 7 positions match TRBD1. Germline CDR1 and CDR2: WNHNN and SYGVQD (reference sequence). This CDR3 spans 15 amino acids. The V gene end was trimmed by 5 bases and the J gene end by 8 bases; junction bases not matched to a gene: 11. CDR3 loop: CASSYRGRIREKLFF. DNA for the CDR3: TGCGCCAGCAGTTACAGGGGTCGGATCCGCGAAAAACTGTTTTTT.

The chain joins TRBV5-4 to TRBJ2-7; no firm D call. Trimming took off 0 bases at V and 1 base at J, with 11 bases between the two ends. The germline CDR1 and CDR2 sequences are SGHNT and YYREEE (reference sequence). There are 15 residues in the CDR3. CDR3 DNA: TGTGCCAGCAGCTTGGTGGGCAGGAAGTCCTACGAGCAGTACTTC. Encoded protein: CASSLVGRKSYEQYF.

The CDR3 spells CASSYESTGELFF. CDR3 coding DNA: TGTGCCAGCAGTTACGAGAGTACCGGGGAGCTGTTTTTT. The chain is built from TRBV6-5 and TRBJ2-2; D is undetermined. The germline V gene encodes CDR1 MNHEY and CDR2 SVGAGI. The V and J ends lost 2 bases and 5 bases respectively, with 6 bases between them. The length of the CDR3 is 13 residues.

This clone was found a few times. The CDR3 sequence: CSARTSGSTDTQYF. Here the CDR3 DNA reads TGCAGCGCCCGGACTAGCGGGAGCACAGATACGCAGTATTTT. The V and J genes are TRBV29-1 and TRBJ2-3, with TRBD2 matching 11 bases. V dropped 7 bases and J dropped 0; count of bases not matched to a gene: 3. Germline values: CDR1 SQVTM, CDR2 ANQGSEA. This CDR3 contains 14 residues.

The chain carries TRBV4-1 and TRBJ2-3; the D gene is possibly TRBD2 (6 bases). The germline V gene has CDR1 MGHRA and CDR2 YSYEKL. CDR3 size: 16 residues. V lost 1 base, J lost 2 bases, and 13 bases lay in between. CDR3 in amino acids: CASSQVLPGATDTQYF. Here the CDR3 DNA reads TGCGCCAGCAGCCAAGTCTTGCCGGGAGCCACAGATACGCAGTATTTT.

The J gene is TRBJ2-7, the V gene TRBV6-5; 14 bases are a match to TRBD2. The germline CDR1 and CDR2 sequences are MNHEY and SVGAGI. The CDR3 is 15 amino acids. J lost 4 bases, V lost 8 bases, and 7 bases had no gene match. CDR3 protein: CASGTSGSLAYEQYF. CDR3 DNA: TGTGCCAGCGGGACTAGCGGGAGTTTAGCTTACGAGCAGTACTTC.

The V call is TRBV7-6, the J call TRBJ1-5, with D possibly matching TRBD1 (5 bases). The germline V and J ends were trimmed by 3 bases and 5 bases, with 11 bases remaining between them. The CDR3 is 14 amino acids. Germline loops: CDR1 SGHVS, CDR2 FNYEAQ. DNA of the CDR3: TGTGCCAGCAGCTTGAGCGGGGCCCATCAGCCCCAGCATTTT. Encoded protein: CASSLSGAHQPQHF.

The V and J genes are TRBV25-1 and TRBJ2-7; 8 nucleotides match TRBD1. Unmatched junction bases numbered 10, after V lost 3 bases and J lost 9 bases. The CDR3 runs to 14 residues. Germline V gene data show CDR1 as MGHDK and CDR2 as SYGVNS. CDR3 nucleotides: TGTGCCAGCAGTGATTACAGGGGGGTAGGAGGGCAGTACTTC. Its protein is CASSDYRGVGGQYF.

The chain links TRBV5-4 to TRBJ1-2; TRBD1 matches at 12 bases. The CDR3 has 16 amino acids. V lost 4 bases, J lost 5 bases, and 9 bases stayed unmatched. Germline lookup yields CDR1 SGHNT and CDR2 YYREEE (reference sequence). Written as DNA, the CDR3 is TGTGCCAGCAGCCTCGGGACAGGGGGCTTTGGGTATGGCTACACCTTC. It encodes CASSLGTGGFGYGYTF.

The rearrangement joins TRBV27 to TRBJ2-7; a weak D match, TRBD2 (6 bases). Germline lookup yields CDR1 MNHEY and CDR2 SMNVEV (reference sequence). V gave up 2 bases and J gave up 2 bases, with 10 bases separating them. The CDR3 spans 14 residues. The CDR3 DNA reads TGTGCCAGCAGTTTAAACGCGGGAACCTACGAGCAGTACTTC. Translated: CASSLNAGTYEQYF.